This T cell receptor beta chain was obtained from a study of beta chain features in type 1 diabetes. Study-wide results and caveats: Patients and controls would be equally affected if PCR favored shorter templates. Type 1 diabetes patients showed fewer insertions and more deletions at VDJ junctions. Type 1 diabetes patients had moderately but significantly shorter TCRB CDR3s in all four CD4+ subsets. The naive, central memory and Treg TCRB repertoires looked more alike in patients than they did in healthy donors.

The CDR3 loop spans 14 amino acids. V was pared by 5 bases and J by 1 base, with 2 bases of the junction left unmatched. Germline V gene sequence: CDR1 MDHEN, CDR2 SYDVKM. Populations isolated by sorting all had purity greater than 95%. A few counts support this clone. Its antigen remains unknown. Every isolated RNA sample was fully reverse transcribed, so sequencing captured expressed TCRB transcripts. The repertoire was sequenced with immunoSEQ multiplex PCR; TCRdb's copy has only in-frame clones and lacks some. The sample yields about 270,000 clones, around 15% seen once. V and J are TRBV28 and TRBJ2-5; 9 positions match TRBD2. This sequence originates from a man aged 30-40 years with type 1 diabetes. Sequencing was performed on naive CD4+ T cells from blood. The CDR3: CASSLAGTQETQYF. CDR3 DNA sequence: TGTGCCAGCAGTCTAGCGGGGACCCAAGAGACCCAGTACTTC.